This passage covers 7 T cell receptor beta chains from one sample sequenced in a study of early T cells in non-severe SARS-CoV-2 infection. TCRdb re-analysed the 5' RACE reads in MiXCR, keeping a single row per CDR3 protein. In the table there are tens of thousands of distinct CDR3 sequences, about 10% of which are singletons. The sample here was whole blood, taken at baseline. The receptors derive from an adult who was a healthcare worker with PCR-confirmed SARS-CoV-2 infection or an uninfected control (not recorded which).

This clonotype was recorded at least ten times. The V and J genes are TRBV6-5 and TRBJ2-5; D uncertain. V was shortened by 0 bases and J by 1 base, with 9 bases between the two germline ends. This CDR3 has 15 residues. Germline CDR1 reads MNHEY; CDR2 reads SVGAGI. CDR3: CASSYSMVAQETQYF. DNA of the CDR3: TGTGCCAGCAGTTACTCGATGGTCGCCCAAGAGACCCAGTACTTC.

This clonotype turned up a few times. This CDR3 is CASSTNLGRITSEQFF. In nucleotides, the CDR3 is TGTGCCAGCAGCACTAACCTCGGACGGATTACAAGTGAGCAGTTCTTC. This chain uses TRBV7-2 with TRBJ2-1; D is unresolved. Trimming took 5 bases from V and 9 from J, leaving 23 bases between them. The germline CDR1 and CDR2 sequences are SGHTA and FQGNSA. The length of the CDR3 is 16 residues.

This clonotype was picked up many times. This chain uses TRBV5-1 with TRBJ2-5; no clear D gene. CDR1 is SGHRS and CDR2 is YFSETQ in the germline V gene. Trimming pared 2 bases from V and 0 bases from J, leaving 8 bases between. The CDR3 spans 14 residues. CDR3 nucleotides: TGCGCCAGCAGCTTACAGATGTACCAAGAGACCCAGTACTTC. Residues: CASSLQMYQETQYF.

In this sample, this clonotype is medium-sized. The rearrangement joins TRBV6-4 to TRBJ2-3, with 14 bases lining up with TRBD2. The CDR3 runs 15 residues. V lost 6 bases to trimming and J lost 6 bases; unmatched junction nucleotides: 5. The germline V gene has CDR1 MRHNA and CDR2 SNTAGT. CDR3 sequence (DNA): TGTGCCAGCAGAAGACTAGCGGGGGGGTCCGATACGCAGTATTTT. Translation: CASRRLAGGSDTQYF.

This clonotype was observed many times. The genes are TRBV7-2 and TRBJ1-4; D gene uncertain. The V end lost 6 bases, the J end lost 2 bases, and 13 bases lay between the germline ends. Germline CDR1 reads SGHTA; CDR2 reads FQGNSA. CDR3 length: 15 amino acids. CDR3 in amino acids: CASSREPRTNEKLFF. The CDR3 nucleotides read TGTGCCAGCAGTCGAGAACCCCGGACTAATGAAAAACTGTTTTTT.

This clonotype was detected a few times. The rearrangement links TRBV19 to TRBJ2-1; a possible D gene is TRBD2 (5 bases). V lost 3 bases, J lost 8 bases, and 14 bases lay in between. Germline lookup yields CDR1 LNHDA and CDR2 SQIVND (reference sequence). The CDR3 is 14 amino acids. Here the CDR3 DNA reads TGTGCCAGTAGTATTGGAGCGGTTACGGATGAGCAGTTCTTC. Encoded protein: CASSIGAVTDEQFF. The full variable domain, rest sourced from reference TRBV19 and TRBJ2-1, is DGGITQSPKYLFRKEGQNVTLSCEQNLNHDAMYWYRQDPGQGLRLIYYSQIVNDFQKGDIAEGYSVSREKKESFPLTVTSAQKNPTAFYLCASSIGAVTDEQFFGPGTRLTVL.

This clonotype was seen more than once but under ten times. This CDR3 is CASSLGWNEKLFF. CDR3 DNA sequence: TGTGCCAGCAGCTTGGGTTGGAATGAAAAACTGTTTTTT. The V call is TRBV7-2, the J call TRBJ1-4; D not certain. Looked up from germline, CDR1 is SGHTA and CDR2 is FQGNSA. The CDR3 length is 13 residues. The V and J ends lost 3 bases and 5 bases respectively, with 7 bases between them.